The rows below give T cell receptor beta chains drawn from one sample of a study of CD4 T cells in relation to SARS-CoV-2 and coronaviruses. Some clones are missing from TCRdb's copy, which holds only in-frame ones; the method was immunoSEQ multiplex PCR. The table lists 55,000 to 75,000 clones, over 70% of them singletons. Sequencing was done on a sample of memory CD4+ T cells from PBMCs. Source of these receptors: a human donor in good health. Each CDR3 is given with its conserved first and last residue. D genes are given only for firm matches. Not every row has a clone size; where given, it reads once, few, many or a size class.

TRBJ2-2 | TRBD1 | TRBV18 | . | 14 | CASSPRTGVGELFF | TGTGCCAGCTCACCACGCACAGGGGTCGGGGAGCTGTTTTTT
TRBJ2-7 | . | TRBV18 | . | 11 | CASSHSYEQYF | TGTGCCAGCTCACATTCTTACGAGCAGTACTTC
TRBJ2-3 | . | TRBV11-2 | . | 15 | CASSLRERATDTQYF | TGTGCCAGCAGCTTACGAGAGCGGGCCACAGATACGCAGTATTTT
TRBJ2-2 | . | TRBV5-1 | . | 17 | CASSLATRFSDTGELFF | TGCGCCAGCAGCTTGGCCACCAGGTTTTCCGACACCGGGGAGCTGTTTTTT
TRBJ2-3 | . | TRBV10-1 | . | 13 | CASSGEWADTQYF | TGCGCCAGCAGTGGAGAGTGGGCAGATACGCAGTATTTT
TRBJ1-2 | . | TRBV28 | . | 14 | CASSRTDTNYGYTF | TGTGCCAGCAGCCGGACGGATACTAACTATGGCTACACCTTC
TRBJ2-7 | . | TRBV5-1 | . | 14 | CASSFWTPSYEQYF | TGCGCCAGCAGCTTTTGGACACCCTCCTACGAGCAGTACTTC
TRBJ2-5 | TRBD1 | TRBV18 | once | 12 | CASGDSQETQYF | TGTGCCAGCGGGGACAGCCAAGAGACCCAGTACTTC
TRBJ1-1 | . | TRBV19 | few | 14 | CASSGYSDGTEAFF | TGTGCCAGTAGTGGATACAGTGATGGGACTGAAGCTTTCTTT
TRBJ1-3 | . | TRBV2 | . | 15 | CASSGETVAGNTIYF | TGTGCCAGCAGTGGAGAGACAGTCGCAGGAAACACCATATATTTT
TRBJ2-3 | . | TRBV13 | . | 13 | CASSSTTPHTQYF | TGTGCCAGCAGCTCCACAACCCCGCATACGCAGTATTTT